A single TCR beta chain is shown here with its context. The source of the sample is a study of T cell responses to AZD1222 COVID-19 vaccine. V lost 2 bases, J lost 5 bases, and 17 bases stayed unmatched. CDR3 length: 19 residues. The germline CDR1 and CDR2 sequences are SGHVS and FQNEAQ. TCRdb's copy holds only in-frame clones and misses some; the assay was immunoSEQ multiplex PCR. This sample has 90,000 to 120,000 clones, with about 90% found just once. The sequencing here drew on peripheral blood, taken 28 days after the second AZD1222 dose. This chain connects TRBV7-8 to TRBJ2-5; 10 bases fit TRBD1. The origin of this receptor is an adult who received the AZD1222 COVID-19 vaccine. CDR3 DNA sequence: TGTGCCAGCAGCTTATCCAGGAGTTCCGGGACAGGGGTCGACGAGACCCAGTACTTC. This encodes CASSLSRSSGTGVDETQYF.